This T cell receptor beta chain was captured by sequencing in a study of lymphopenia after photon versus proton radiotherapy. Broader study findings: Post-nadir diversity loss with photons came from oligoclonal expansion, particularly CD8+ Temra cells. A bigger post-nadir fall in TCR diversity correlated inversely with survival time in deceased patients. Photon-treated patients lost naive T cells and TCR diversity; proton-treated stayed stable. Authors raise, but do not show, better survival with proton therapy.

Details on this clone: Its specificity is unknown.

The protocol was immunoSEQ multiplex PCR, while the TCRdb copy is restricted to in-frame clones and leaves out a portion. The sample lists tens of thousands of clones, less than 85% occurring once. The sample was peripheral blood, taken from a patient treated with proton-based radiotherapy. This sequence originates from a man in his sixties with pancreatic cancer.

CDR3 region: CASRLKGVSPLHF. CDR3 nucleotide sequence: TGTGCCAGCAGATTAAAGGGGGTTTCACCCCTCCACTTT. This chain uses TRBV27 with TRBJ1-6; tentative D call: TRBD1 (6 bases). This CDR3 region has 13 residues. Trimming removed 6 bases from V and 9 bases from J, with 12 bases in between. In germline, CDR1 is MNHEY, CDR2 SMNVEV (reference sequence).